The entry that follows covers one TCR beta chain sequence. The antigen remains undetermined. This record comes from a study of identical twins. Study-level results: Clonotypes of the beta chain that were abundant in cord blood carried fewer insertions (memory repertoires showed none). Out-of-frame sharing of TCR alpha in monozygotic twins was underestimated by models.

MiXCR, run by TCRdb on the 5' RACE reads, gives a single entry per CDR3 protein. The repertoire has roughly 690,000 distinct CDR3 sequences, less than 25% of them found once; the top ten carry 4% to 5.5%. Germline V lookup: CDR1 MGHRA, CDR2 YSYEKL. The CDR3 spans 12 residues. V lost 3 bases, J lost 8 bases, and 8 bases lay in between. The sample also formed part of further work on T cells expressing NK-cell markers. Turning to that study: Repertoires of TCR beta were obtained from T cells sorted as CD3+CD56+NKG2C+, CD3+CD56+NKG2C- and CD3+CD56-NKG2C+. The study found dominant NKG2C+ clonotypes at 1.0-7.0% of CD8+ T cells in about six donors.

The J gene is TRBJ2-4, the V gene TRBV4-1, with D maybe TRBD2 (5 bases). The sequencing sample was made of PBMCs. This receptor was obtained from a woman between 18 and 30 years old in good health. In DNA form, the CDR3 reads TGCGCCAGCAGCCAGACCGGGGACATTCAGTACTTC. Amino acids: CASSQTGDIQYF.